These 7 T cell receptor beta chains were all obtained from the same sample, sequenced in a study of T-cell memory formation after mild COVID-19. MiXCR, run by TCRdb on the 5' RACE reads, gives a single entry per CDR3 protein. Of just under 150,000 distinct CDR3 sequences in the sample, 15% to 20% were seen once. The sequenced sample consisted of PBMCs or a T cell subset sorted from them (not recorded which). The source is an adult woman who had mild COVID-19 (a few samples of this study predate the infection). Cell type and time point are not known.

This clonotype was detected only a few times. The gene calls are TRBV6-2 or TRBV6-3 and TRBJ2-1; tentatively, D is TRBD1 (5 bases). The V end lost 2 bases, the J end lost 2 bases, and 19 bases lay between the germline ends. Germline lookup yields CDR1 MNHEY and CDR2 SVGEGT. The CDR3 sequence is 18 residues long. The CDR3 coding sequence is TGTGCCAGCAGTTACGGGGCTCTAGGGATGTTACCCTACAATGAGCAGTTCTTC. Translation gives CASSYGALGMLPYNEQFF.

The rearrangement uses TRBV24-1 and TRBJ2-5; 10 nucleotides line up with TRBD1. The V gene end was trimmed by 7 bases and the J gene end by 0 bases; junction bases not matched to a gene: 10. CDR1 is KGHDR, CDR2 SFDVKD, per germline. The CDR3 is made up of 17 amino acids. CDR3 sequence: CATSRLRTGGYQETQYF. DNA of the CDR3: TGTGCCACCAGCCGATTAAGGACAGGGGGGTACCAAGAGACCCAGTACTTC.

This chain's CDR3 is CASSTRQVSYQETQYF. DNA of the CDR3: TGTGCCAGCAGTACGCGACAGGTGTCGTACCAAGAGACCCAGTACTTC. This sequence joins TRBV12-3 or TRBV12-4 and TRBJ2-5, with a tentative D call TRBD1 (6 bases). Deletions cut 5 bases from V and 0 bases from J, with 16 bases between. The CDR3 runs to 16 residues.

This clonotype was found many times. The chain recombines TRBV7-6 with TRBJ2-2, with D possibly TRBD2 on 5 matching bases. Germline CDR1 is SGHVS and CDR2 is FNYEAQ. The CDR3 totals 14 residues. V dropped 7 bases and J dropped 0 bases, with 9 bases sitting between them. The CDR3 DNA reads as TGTGCCAGCAAAAGCGGAGCGAACACCGGGGAGCTGTTTTTT. It codes for CASKSGANTGELFF.

V is TRBV7-9 and J is TRBJ2-3, with TRBD2 matching over 8 bases. V trimming: 6 bases; J trimming: 4 bases; junction bases outside the gene matches: 12. The CDR3 covers 16 residues. Germline values: CDR1 SEHNR, CDR2 FQNEAQ (reference sequence). The CDR3 bases are TGTGCCAGCAGGCGGGGAGCGGGGGCCCCCTCAGATACGCAGTATTTT. It translates to CASRRGAGAPSDTQYF.

In its sample, this clonotype was seen a few times. The chain links TRBV6-1 to TRBJ1-1, with 7 bases identical to TRBD1. The CDR3 has 14 amino acids. CDR1 is MNHNS and CDR2 is SASEGT in the germline V gene. Unmatched junction bases numbered 7, after V lost 6 bases and J lost 3 bases. The CDR3 DNA is TGTGCCAGCAGACAGGGGATAGAAGACACTGAAGCTTTCTTT. It is translated as CASRQGIEDTEAFF.

This clonotype occurred a few times. Relative to the germline gene, one junction end is altered; a read error may explain this. V is TRBV20-1 and J is TRBJ2-7, with D perhaps assigned TRBD1 or TRBD2 (5 bases each). CDR3 length: 11 residues. CDR1 and CDR2 (germline): DFQATT, SNEGSKA (reference sequence). CDR3 sequence (DNA): TGCAGTGCCAGAGGGGCCTACGAGCAGTACTTC. Its protein product is CSARGAYEQYF.